Here is one TCR beta chain with its context. Its antigen is as yet unknown. Documented time point: pre-sensitization, week 0. Treatment denoted: therapeutic diphenylcyclopropenone sensitization with weekly scalp DPC. Whole blood that had not been fractionated was the source of extracted total RNA. This record belongs to a study of human T cells and chemical hapten exposure. Across the whole study: 0.01% DPC was applied to the upper back in patch tests, which were read at 6 days. Cases of alopecia areata, totalis or universalis occurred in a predominantly female patient group. Notes on the study in general: There were significantly more large CDR3 similarity clusters among expanded TCRs than among controls.

MiXCR was run by TCRdb on the RACE reads, yielding one entry per CDR3 protein. The table records about 53,000 distinct CDR3 sequences, roughly 9.8% of them present only once. The germline V gene encodes CDR1 SGHTA and CDR2 FQGNSA. The CDR3 is 15 amino acids. The ends were cut back, 5 bases at V and 8 bases at J, with 19 bases in the middle. The sequence derives from a man aged 35 to 55 with alopecia areata. Some clones in this sample may be carry-over from other donors' samples. The source material was whole blood, sampled in connection with sensitization to the hapten diphenylcyclopropenone (DPC). The rearrangement joins TRBV7-2 to TRBJ2-1; the D gene is possibly TRBD2 (5 bases). CDR3 protein: CASSRRGQALHEQFF. The CDR3, as DNA: TGTGCCAGCAGCCGAAGAGGGCAGGCTTTGCATGAGCAGTTCTTC.